The clone carrying this T cell receptor beta chain was recorded a few times. What it recognizes is unknown. The sample comes from a study of CD8 T cells in Susac syndrome. Study-wide results and limits: The relatively small number of individuals in the TCR sequencing and HLA analysis was acknowledged by the study.

The multiple sclerosis control group was made up of treatment-naive patients with stable or active relapsing-remitting disease. TEMRA cells were FACS-enriched, and CD8+ and CD4+ T cells were isolated negatively. J was trimmed by 4 bases and V by 4 bases; bases with no gene match: 4. CDR3 length equals 15 residues. Germline V gene data show CDR1 as LNHDA and CDR2 as SQIVND (reference sequence). The authors reverse transcribed 0.5 to 1 ug RNA with random hexamers. Amplification of TCR beta CDR3 used immunoSEQ multiplex PCR across 54 Vbeta and 13 Jbeta. TCRdb re-derived calls from the immunoSEQ multiplex PCR reads in MiXCR, one entry per CDR3 protein. The table shows some 160,000 distinct CDR3 sequences, with around 95% occurring only once.

The chain carries TRBV19 and TRBJ2-1; 10 bases line up with TRBD2. The origin of this receptor is a human donor with multiple sclerosis. Sequencing was performed on CD8+ T cells from PBMCs. The DNA for the CDR3 is TGTGCCAGTAGTAGTAGCGGGGGGCCGTACAATGAGCAGTTCTTC. Its translation: CASSSSGGPYNEQFF.